The 32 T cell receptor beta chains reported below all come from one sample, sequenced in a study of blood T cell repertoires in COVID-19. Sequencing was performed with immunoSEQ multiplex PCR; in TCRdb, only in-frame clones are kept and a portion is missing. The sample includes 390,000 or so clones, about 89% of them seen just once. Sequenced: peripheral blood. The receptors shown here come from a woman under 40 with COVID-19, enrolled during active disease.

The chain uses TRBV6-5 and TRBJ1-2; 10 bases are a match to TRBD1. This CDR3 contains 15 residues. Germline CDR1 MNHEY, CDR2 SVGAGI. The J segment lost 3 bases and the V segment lost 6 bases, leaving 7 bases of the junction unmatched. The CDR3 sequence: CASSQSGTGDYGYTF. The CDR3 coding sequence is TGTGCCAGCAGCCAATCCGGGACAGGGGACTATGGCTACACCTTC.

The V and J genes are TRBV27 and TRBJ1-1, with D perhaps matching TRBD1 (6 bases). Per the germline V gene, CDR1 is MNHEY and CDR2 is SMNVEV (reference sequence). Deletions cut 5 bases from V and 3 bases from J, with 7 bases between. This CDR3 has 12 amino acids. The CDR3 spells CASSQGYTEAFF. The CDR3, as DNA: TGTGCCAGCAGTCAGGGGTACACTGAAGCTTTCTTT.

The gene calls are TRBV7-8 and TRBJ2-1; 9 bases agree with TRBD1. Trimming took 1 base from V and 1 from J; bases not matched to a gene: 14. The germline CDR1 and CDR2 sequences are SGHVS and FQNEAQ. CDR3 length: 20 residues. The chain's CDR3 is CASSLEYLNRGRGSYNEQFF. CDR3 bases: TGTGCCAGCAGCTTAGAGTACCTTAACAGGGGGCGGGGGTCCTACAATGAGCAGTTCTTC.

The V and J genes are TRBV28 and TRBJ1-1; 9 nucleotides match TRBD1. J lost 4 bases, V lost 5 bases, and 5 bases had no gene match. CDR1 MDHEN and CDR2 SYDVKM come from the germline V gene. The CDR3 is 14 amino acids. The DNA of the CDR3 is TGTGCCAGCAGTGCCGGGACAGGGATCACTGAAGCTTTCTTT. Amino acid sequence: CASSAGTGITEAFF.

J is TRBJ2-5 and V is TRBV9; TRBD2 is a possible D gene (6 bases). The CDR3 is 15 amino acids. Trimming removed 0 bases from V and 4 bases from J, with 13 bases in between. CDR1 is SGDLS, CDR2 YYNGEE, per germline. DNA of the CDR3: TGTGCCAGCAGCGTAGGGGTAGGGCGGGGAGAGACCCAGTACTTC. Translation gives CASSVGVGRGETQYF.

V gene TRBV11-2 combines with J gene TRBJ2-3; weak D call: TRBD1 (5 bases). V was clipped by 2 bases and J by 6 bases, with 12 bases between them. This CDR3 has 14 residues. The germline CDR1 and CDR2 sequences are SGHAT and FQNNGV. The CDR3, as DNA: TGTGCCAGCAGCTTAAGGGGCGTGGGGGATACGCAGTATTTT. Protein sequence: CASSLRGVGDTQYF.

The genes are TRBV20-1 and TRBJ2-1, with 11 positions matching TRBD2. Trimming removed 3 bases from V and 0 bases from J; junction bases left unmatched: 4. The CDR3 extends over 16 amino acids. Per the germline V gene, CDR1 is DFQATT and CDR2 is SNEGSKA (reference sequence). CDR3 DNA sequence: TGCAGTGCTAGTACTAGCGGGAGAGGCTCCTACAATGAGCAGTTCTTC. This encodes CSASTSGRGSYNEQFF.

This chain links TRBV7-2 with TRBJ2-1, with D perhaps matching TRBD2 (5 bases). Germline CDR1 SGHTA, CDR2 FQGNSA. This CDR3 has 14 amino acids. The V end was cut by 5 bases, the J end by 9 bases, with 17 bases between. CDR3 loop: CASSPAGQAGEQFF. For the CDR3, the DNA is TGTGCCAGCAGCCCCGCAGGTCAGGCGGGTGAGCAGTTCTTC.

This chain uses TRBV18 with TRBJ2-3; 8 nucleotides agree with TRBD2. The CDR3 totals 16 residues. With 2 bases clipped from V and 2 bases from J, the junction kept 6 bases outside the gene matches. Germline V gene sequence: CDR1 KGHSH, CDR2 LQKENI. For the CDR3, the DNA is TGTGCCAGCTCACCAATGGCGGGAGGTATCACAGATACGCAGTATTTT. Protein sequence: CASSPMAGGITDTQYF.

J is TRBJ2-7 and V is TRBV13; D gene uncertain. The germline V gene encodes CDR1 PRHDT and CDR2 FYEKMQ (reference sequence). The CDR3 consists of 12 residues. V lost 0 bases, J lost 7 bases, and 7 bases lay in between. DNA for the CDR3: TGTGCCAGCAGCTTAGGCCGGTGGGAGCAGTACTTC. Translating gives CASSLGRWEQYF.

The chain links TRBV18 to TRBJ2-2; D gene ambiguous. Germline CDR1 and CDR2: KGHSH and LQKENI. Trimming removed 7 bases at V and 5 bases at J, with 8 bases between. CDR3 size: 12 residues. The CDR3 DNA follows: TGTGCCAGCTTGTTTCAAACCGGGGAGCTGTTTTTT. This encodes CASLFQTGELFF.

The chain carries TRBV28 and TRBJ1-2; perhaps TRBD1 as D (6 bases). Trimming took off 5 bases at V and 4 bases at J, with 11 bases between the two ends. Germline loops: CDR1 MDHEN, CDR2 SYDVKM. This CDR3 comprises 13 residues. In nucleotides, the CDR3 is TGTGCCAGCAGTCCCCCAGGGGCCTATGGCTACACCTTC. Protein sequence: CASSPPGAYGYTF.

The chain combines TRBV27 with TRBJ2-7, with TRBD1 matching 11 bases. The CDR3 sequence is 14 residues long. Per the germline V gene, CDR1 is MNHEY and CDR2 is SMNVEV (reference sequence). With V trimmed by 6 bases and J by 4 bases, 5 bases remained unmatched. CDR3 in DNA: TGTGCCAGCAGCGTCGGACAGGGGGCGTACGAGCAGTACTTC. Encoded protein: CASSVGQGAYEQYF.

V and J are TRBV7-9 and TRBJ1-1, with D perhaps matching TRBD1 (6 bases). Trimming removed 11 bases from V and 0 bases from J, with 10 bases in between. CDR1 is SEHNR and CDR2 is FQNEAQ in the germline V gene (reference sequence). CDR3 size: 12 residues. CDR3 protein: CAGRGMNTEAFF. The CDR3 DNA sequence: TGTGCCGGGAGGGGGATGAACACTGAAGCTTTCTTT.

The gene calls are TRBV5-1 and TRBJ2-5; 11 bases fit TRBD2. CDR3 size: 16 residues. V was pared by 3 bases and J by 1 base, with 5 bases of the junction left unmatched. The germline V gene has CDR1 SGHRS and CDR2 YFSETQ. The CDR3 sequence: CASSYGTSGLQETQYF. The CDR3 region has the DNA TGCGCCAGCAGCTACGGGACTAGCGGCCTCCAAGAGACCCAGTACTTC. The variable domain in full, with the rest retrieved from reference TRBV5-1 and TRBJ2-5, is KAGVTQTPRYLIKTRGQQVTLSCSPISGHRSVSWYQQTPGQGLQFLFEYFSETQRNKGNFPGRFSGRQFSNSRSEMNVSTLELGDSALYLCASSYGTSGLQETQYFGPGTRLLVL.

DNA for the CDR3: TGCGCCAGCAGCTGGACAGGGGGCGTCGATGAGCAGTTCTTC. It translates to CASSWTGGVDEQFF. J is TRBJ2-1 and V is TRBV5-1; 11 bases match TRBD1. The CDR3 runs 14 residues. V lost 3 bases, J lost 8 bases, and 4 bases stayed unmatched. Per the germline V gene, CDR1 is SGHRS and CDR2 is YFSETQ. The full variable domain, in which reference TRBV5-1 and TRBJ2-1 provide the parts outside the CDR3, is KAGVTQTPRYLIKTRGQQVTLSCSPISGHRSVSWYQQTPGQGLQFLFEYFSETQRNKGNFPGRFSGRQFSNSRSEMNVSTLELGDSALYLCASSWTGGVDEQFFGPGTRLTVL.

Notes on this clone: The sample carries other DNA sequences with the same CDR3. The J gene is TRBJ2-7, the V gene TRBV6-5; 12 bases are shared with TRBD2. The CDR3 length is 14 residues. V shed 5 bases and J 4 bases; nucleotides not matched to a gene: 3. The germline CDR1 and CDR2 sequences are MNHEY and SVGAGI. The CDR3 DNA follows: TGTGCCAGCAGTCCCGGGACTAGCGGGTACGAGCAGTACTTC. Residues: CASSPGTSGYEQYF.

This rearrangement joins TRBV24-1 to TRBJ1-5; D may be TRBD1 (5 bases). The CDR3 totals 14 residues. CDR1 and CDR2 from the germline V gene are KGHDR and SFDVKD. Trimming cost V 9 bases and J 3 bases, with 14 bases left between them. The CDR3 sequence: CATAAGGNNQPQHF. For the CDR3, the DNA is TGTGCCACCGCTGCGGGGGGAAACAATCAGCCCCAGCATTTT.

The V and J genes are TRBV7-9 and TRBJ2-2; unclear D gene. This CDR3 is 14 amino acids long. Per germline, CDR1 SEHNR and CDR2 FQNEAQ (reference sequence). V was shortened by 1 base and J by 8 bases, with 11 bases between the two germline ends. CDR3 coding DNA: TGTGCCAGCAGCTTAGGGCGACTCGGAGGGGAGCTGTTTTTT. Amino acids: CASSLGRLGGELFF.

The chain joins TRBV9 to TRBJ2-1; 11 positions match TRBD2. The ends lost 4 bases at V and 5 bases at J; junction bases unmatched: 17. CDR3 length equals 19 residues. Germline lookup yields CDR1 SGDLS and CDR2 YYNGEE. The CDR3, as DNA: TGTGCCAGCAGCCCCCGGACAGGGACTAGCGGTTTTGGGGACAATGAGCAGTTCTTC. As protein: CASSPRTGTSGFGDNEQFF.

V is TRBV5-6 and J is TRBJ2-1, with D possibly matching TRBD1 (5 bases). The length of the CDR3 is 14 residues. The germline V gene has CDR1 SGHDT and CDR2 YYEEEE. Trimming cost V 0 bases and J 4 bases, with 8 bases left between them. CDR3 loop: CASSLGTPYNEQFF. Written as DNA, the CDR3 is TGTGCCAGCAGCTTGGGGACACCTTACAATGAGCAGTTCTTC.

The rearrangement uses TRBV5-1 and TRBJ2-1, with a weak D call TRBD1 (6 bases). The V gene's germline CDR1 is SGHRS and CDR2 YFSETQ. There are 16 residues in the CDR3. The V gene lost 5 bases and the J gene lost 1 base, with 16 bases spanning the gap. The CDR3 spells CASRPTGSWSYNEQFF. Written as DNA, the CDR3 is TGCGCCAGCAGGCCTACAGGGTCATGGTCCTACAATGAGCAGTTCTTC.

CDR3: CATGGLAGGPQFF. As DNA, the CDR3 is TGTGCCACCGGTGGACTAGCGGGAGGTCCGCAGTTCTTC. The chain carries TRBV7-8 and TRBJ2-1, with TRBD2 matching 14 bases. Germline V lookup: CDR1 SGHVS, CDR2 FQNEAQ. The CDR3 spans 13 residues. The V and J ends lost 10 bases and 12 bases, in that order; junction bases with no gene match: 8. The whole variable domain, filled in from reference TRBV7-8 and TRBJ2-1, reads GAGVSQSPRYKVAKRGQDVALRCDPISGHVSLFWYQQALGQGPEFLTYFQNEAQLDKSGLPSDRFFAERPEGSVSTLKIQRTQQEDSAVYLCATGGLAGGPQFFGPGTRLTVL.

The chain uses TRBV6-5 and TRBJ2-1; 11 bases are shared with TRBD2. This CDR3 spans 14 amino acids. CDR1 is MNHEY and CDR2 is SVGAGI in the germline V gene. Trimming removed 10 bases from V and 8 bases from J; junction bases left unmatched: 10. CDR3 region: CATRTSGSAHEQFF. The CDR3, as DNA: TGTGCCACCCGTACTAGCGGGAGTGCCCATGAGCAGTTCTTC.

The V gene is TRBV7-2, the J gene TRBJ2-7; 11 bases align to TRBD1. Germline-derived CDR1 and CDR2 are SGHTA and FQGNSA. J gave up 2 bases and V 4 bases, and 7 bases lay outside the gene matches. The CDR3 is made up of 16 amino acids. The chain's CDR3 is CASSSLPGQGAYEQYF. CDR3 in DNA: TGTGCCAGCAGCTCCCTTCCGGGACAGGGGGCCTACGAGCAGTACTTC. The whole variable domain, filled in from reference TRBV7-2 and TRBJ2-7, reads GAGVSQSPSNKVTEKGKDVELRCDPISGHTALYWYRQSLGQGLEFLIYFQGNSAPDKSGLPSDRFSAERTGGSVSTLTIQRTQQEDSAVYLCASSSLPGQGAYEQYFGPGTRLTVT.

This clone has only a few counts. The genes are TRBV15 and TRBJ2-1; 8 bases align to TRBD1. With 2 bases clipped from V and 8 bases from J, the junction kept 11 bases outside the gene matches. The CDR3 spans 16 residues. Germline V gene data show CDR1 as LNHNV and CDR2 as YYDKDF (reference sequence). The CDR3 DNA reads TGTGCCACCAGCAGACCTCGGACAGGGTTCACGGATGAGCAGTTCTTC. Amino acids: CATSRPRTGFTDEQFF.

This clone was counted a single time. This chain links TRBV4-1 with TRBJ2-1, with D unresolved. Per germline, CDR1 MGHRA and CDR2 YSYEKL. Trimming cost V 4 bases and J 0 bases, with 13 bases left between them. The CDR3 runs to 16 residues. The DNA of the CDR3 is TGCGCCAGCAGCCCCAGTGGCCGAAGCTCCTACAATGAGCAGTTCTTC. Translation gives CASSPSGRSSYNEQFF.

This clone came up a few times. The chain has TRBV7-6 and TRBJ1-1; 9 bases fit TRBD1. Germline V CDR1 and CDR2: SGHVS, FNYEAQ. V lost 5 bases to trimming and J lost 1 base; unmatched junction nucleotides: 5. The CDR3 totals 15 residues. This chain's CDR3 is CASSGPGQGNTEAFF. CDR3 nucleotide sequence: TGTGCCAGCAGCGGACCGGGACAGGGGAACACTGAAGCTTTCTTT. Full variable domain (outside the CDR3, taken from reference TRBV7-6 and TRBJ1-1): GAGVSQSPRYKVTKRGQDVALRCDPISGHVSLYWYRQALGQGPEFLTYFNYEAQQDKSGLPNDRFSAERPEGSISTLTIQRTEQRDSAMYRCASSGPGQGNTEAFFGQGTRLTVV.

The V call is TRBV9, the J call TRBJ2-1, with 11 positions matching TRBD2. CDR3 length equals 16 residues. The germline V gene encodes CDR1 SGDLS and CDR2 YYNGEE. J lost 5 bases, V lost 2 bases, and 6 bases had no gene match. CDR3 sequence: CASSVGLAGIHNEQFF. Written as DNA, the CDR3 is TGTGCCAGCAGCGTCGGACTAGCGGGTATCCACAATGAGCAGTTCTTC.

The chain recombines TRBV6-2 or TRBV6-3 with TRBJ1-4; 7 bases map to TRBD1. The CDR3 is 16 residues long. Germline CDR1 MNHEY, CDR2 SVGEGT. The J segment lost 3 bases and the V segment lost 5 bases, leaving 9 bases of the junction unmatched. CDR3 protein: CASSLRETGPNEKLFF. The CDR3 nucleotides read TGTGCCAGCAGTCTACGGGAGACAGGGCCTAATGAAAAACTGTTTTTT.

J is TRBJ1-4 and V is TRBV10-3; maybe TRBD1 (5 bases). V was trimmed by 3 bases and J by 8 bases, leaving 7 bases between them. The CDR3 runs 12 residues. Germline lookup yields CDR1 ENHRY and CDR2 SYGVKD. Here the CDR3 DNA reads TGTGCCATCAGTGAACGGGGGGAAAAACTGTTTTTT. Its protein is CAISERGEKLFF.

CDR3 region: CASSHLYGELFF. The CDR3 DNA sequence: TGCGCCAGCAGCCACCTCTACGGGGAGCTGTTTTTT. J is TRBJ2-2 and V is TRBV4-1; D is ambiguous. V lost 3 bases and J 7 bases, leaving 6 bases between the germline ends. CDR1 MGHRA and CDR2 YSYEKL come from the germline V gene. CDR3 length: 12 amino acids.